A single sample gave rise to the 20 T cell receptor beta chains below, sequenced in a study of cytomegalovirus exposure and HLA in healthy donors. PCR employed 60 Vbeta and 13 Jbeta primers. Data came from immunoSEQ multiplex PCR; TCRdb stores just in-frame clones and leaves some out. The repertoire holds roughly 77,000 clones, 9.5% to 13% seen once, with more than 20% in the top ten. The sequenced sample was PBMCs. These receptors were collected from a man in his sixties in good health and CMV-seropositive.

The V and J genes are TRBV6-1 and TRBJ1-2, with TRBD1 identical over 7 bases. CDR1 is MNHNS and CDR2 is SASEGT in the germline V gene. J lost 6 bases, V lost 2 bases, and 6 bases had no gene match. CDR3 length: 14 amino acids. The CDR3 coding sequence is TGTGCCAGCAGTGAACAAGTCCAGGGGGATGGCTACACCTTC. Translation: CASSEQVQGDGYTF.

This clone was counted at least ten times. This CDR3 is also generated by other DNA sequences in the sample. The J gene is TRBJ2-5, the V gene TRBV7-9, with D possibly being TRBD1 (6 bases). The CDR3 extends over 13 amino acids. Germline V CDR1 and CDR2: SEHNR, FQNEAQ (reference sequence). Trimming cost V 5 bases and J 1 base, with 8 bases left between them. CDR3 loop: CASSGQLQETQYF. CDR3 DNA: TGTGCCAGCAGCGGACAGCTCCAAGAGACCCAGTACTTC.

V and J are TRBV2 and TRBJ2-1, with TRBD2 as a possible D gene (6 bases). The ends were cut back, 6 bases at V and 2 bases at J, with 14 bases in the middle. Germline assignment: CDR1 SNHLY and CDR2 FYNNEI. CDR3 length: 15 residues. CDR3 DNA sequence: TGTGCCAGCAGCGCGGGACGGTTTGCCTACAATGAGCAGTTCTTC. Translating gives CASSAGRFAYNEQFF.

The genes are TRBV6-5 and TRBJ1-1; the match to TRBD1 covers 7 bases. From germline, CDR1 is MNHEY and CDR2 SVGAGI. The CDR3 consists of 15 residues. After removal of 6 bases from V and 0 bases from J, the junction contained 7 bases not matched to a gene. The CDR3 sequence is CASSAGQQLNTEAFF. The CDR3 DNA reads TGTGCCAGCAGCGCGGGACAGCAGTTGAACACTGAAGCTTTCTTT.

This clone was counted between two and nine times. The chain employs TRBV9 and TRBJ2-5; D unresolved. Germline loops: CDR1 SGDLS, CDR2 YYNGEE. The CDR3 has 13 amino acids. V shed 3 bases and J shed 5 bases, with 11 bases lying between them. This CDR3 is CASSASPGETQYF. Here the CDR3 DNA reads TGTGCCAGCAGCGCGAGTCCCGGGGAGACCCAGTACTTC. Complete variable domain (other parts from reference TRBV9 and TRBJ2-5): DSGVTQTPKHLITATGQRVTLRCSPRSGDLSVYWYQQSLDQGLQFLIQYYNGEERAKGNILERFSAQQFPDLHSELNLSSLELGDSALYFCASSASPGETQYFGPGTRLLVL.

This clone has a handful of counts. The J gene is TRBJ2-7, the V gene TRBV28, with 8 bases aligning to TRBD1. CDR1 and CDR2 (germline): MDHEN, SYDVKM. The CDR3 totals 14 residues. V shed 3 bases and J 3 bases; nucleotides not matched to a gene: 4. The CDR3 region is CASSFSDRDYEQYF. The CDR3 region has the DNA TGTGCCAGCAGTTTCTCGGACAGGGACTACGAGCAGTACTTC.

CDR3 in amino acids: CASSWEFSYNEQFF. The CDR3 region has the DNA TGTGCCAGCAGTTGGGAGTTCTCCTACAATGAGCAGTTCTTC. The chain joins TRBV27 to TRBJ2-1; tentative D call: TRBD2 (5 bases). V shed 4 bases and J shed 0 bases, with 7 bases lying between them. CDR1 is MNHEY and CDR2 is SMNVEV in the germline V gene (reference sequence). This CDR3 is 14 amino acids long.

This chain joins TRBV28 and TRBJ1-5, with 7 bases matching TRBD1. This CDR3 has 14 residues. The germline CDR1 and CDR2 sequences are MDHEN and SYDVKM. The ends lost 5 bases at V and 8 bases at J; junction bases unmatched: 9. The chain's CDR3 is CASSQGGGRKPQHF. The CDR3 nucleotides are TGTGCCAGCAGTCAAGGAGGGGGCAGGAAGCCCCAGCATTTT.

Points on this clone: With only one base between it and a far larger clone, this is likely a read error. Other DNA variants within this sample encode the same CDR3. The chain joins TRBV6-1 to TRBJ2-1; tentatively, D is TRBD2 (6 bases). The CDR3 totals 14 residues. The germline V gene encodes CDR1 MNHNS and CDR2 SASEGT. Trimming took off 5 bases at V and 1 base at J, with 9 bases between the two ends. The CDR3 sequence is CASSTSSSYNEQFF. The CDR3 nucleotides read TGTGCCAGCAGTACTAGCTCGTCCTACAATGAGCAGTTCTTC.

The chain employs TRBV6-5 and TRBJ2-1, with a tentative D call TRBD2 (6 bases). This CDR3 is built from 16 residues. V lost 0 bases, J lost 1 base, and 10 bases lay in between. Per the germline V gene, CDR1 is MNHEY and CDR2 is SVGAGI. As DNA, the CDR3 is TGTGCCAGCAGTTACTCCTGGGACTTTTCCTACAATGAGCAGTTCTTC. Its protein is CASSYSWDFSYNEQFF.

This chain links TRBV28 with TRBJ1-1, with D unresolved. Looked up from germline, CDR1 is MDHEN and CDR2 is SYDVKM. Trimming removed 5 bases at V and 6 bases at J, with 10 bases between. This CDR3 contains 12 residues. CDR3 bases: TGTGCCAGCAGTGCTGAGGTTTCTGAAGCTTTCTTT. This sequence encodes CASSAEVSEAFF.

V is TRBV19 and J is TRBJ2-3; 9 nucleotides align to TRBD2. V lost 4 bases and J lost 2; bases outside the gene matches: 1. The V gene's germline CDR1 is LNHDA and CDR2 SQIVND (reference sequence). The CDR3 loop spans 14 amino acids. The DNA of the CDR3 is TGTGCCAGTAGTACTAGCGGGGACACAGATACGCAGTATTTT. Translation: CASSTSGDTDTQYF.

In this sample, this clone turned up a few times. The chain links TRBV30 to TRBJ2-7, with D possibly being TRBD1 (5 bases). Germline CDR1 and CDR2: GTSNPN and SVGIG (reference sequence). The CDR3 is made up of 11 amino acids. V was trimmed by 2 bases and J by 12 bases, leaving 14 bases between them. CDR3 nucleotide sequence: TGTGCCTGGAGTTACGACAGATCTCCGTACTTC. Amino acids: CAWSYDRSPYF.

This chain links TRBV28 with TRBJ1-1, with 9 bases lining up with TRBD1. Per germline, CDR1 MDHEN and CDR2 SYDVKM. The length of the CDR3 is 16 residues. V lost 1 base to trimming and J lost 7 bases; unmatched junction nucleotides: 10. The CDR3 DNA reads TGTGCCAGCAGTTTATCCGGGACAGGGCCTTACCATGAAGCTTTCTTT. Amino acid sequence: CASSLSGTGPYHEAFF.

This clone was recorded once. This rearrangement joins TRBV30 to TRBJ2-5, with 10 bases fitting TRBD2. The germline V gene encodes CDR1 GTSNPN and CDR2 SVGIG (reference sequence). The CDR3 loop spans 17 amino acids. Trimming removed 4 bases from V and 5 bases from J; junction bases left unmatched: 16. The CDR3 region is CAWTIGTSVLRPETQYF. CDR3 coding DNA: TGTGCCTGGACCATCGGGACTAGCGTCCTCCGCCCGGAGACCCAGTACTTC.

CDR3 nucleotide sequence: TGTGCCACCAGCAGAGAAGGGGGACCCAATCAGCCCCAGCATTTT. Amino acids: CATSREGGPNQPQHF. The chain couples TRBV15 to TRBJ1-5, with D perhaps TRBD1 (6 bases). Germline V gene sequence: CDR1 LNHNV, CDR2 YYDKDF (reference sequence). The CDR3 totals 15 residues. Trimming took off 0 bases at V and 3 bases at J, with 9 bases between the two ends.

This clone has more than one count but fewer than ten. V is TRBV7-6 and J is TRBJ2-3; 7 bases are a match to TRBD2. Trimming removed 4 bases from V and 1 base from J; junction bases left unmatched: 2. Per germline, CDR1 SGHVS and CDR2 FNYEAQ. This CDR3 spans 14 amino acids. The DNA for the CDR3 is TGTGCCAGCAGCTCCGCGGGGGGCACAGATACGCAGTATTTT. Encoded protein: CASSSAGGTDTQYF.

This clone is a singleton in its sample. This rearrangement joins TRBV9 to TRBJ2-3; D is perhaps TRBD1 (6 bases). CDR3 length equals 16 residues. V was trimmed by 3 bases and J by 4 bases, leaving 18 bases between them. Germline V gene lookup returns CDR1 SGDLS and CDR2 YYNGEE. CDR3 region: CASSALNLGGSDTQYF. DNA of the CDR3: TGTGCCAGCAGCGCCCTTAACCTTGGGGGCTCAGATACGCAGTATTTT.

This clone was picked up a small number of times. CDR3 DNA sequence: TGTGCCATCAGTGAGTCGCAGGGTTTGAGCACAGATACGCAGTATTTT. Protein sequence: CAISESQGLSTDTQYF. J is TRBJ2-3 and V is TRBV10-3; a weak D match, TRBD1 (5 bases). This CDR3 contains 16 residues. Germline CDR1 ENHRY, CDR2 SYGVKD. The ends were cut back, 0 bases at V and 0 bases at J, with 10 bases in the middle.

This clone was detected only a few times. This chain links TRBV5-8 with TRBJ2-2; no reliable D call. Germline CDR1 SGHTS, CDR2 YDEGEE. The V end lost 0 bases, the J end lost 2 bases, and 14 bases lay between the germline ends. The length of the CDR3 is 17 residues. CDR3 sequence: CASSLAMPQINTGELFF. CDR3 sequence (DNA): TGTGCCAGCAGCTTGGCCATGCCACAGATCAACACCGGGGAGCTGTTTTTT.